The 12 T cell receptor beta chains below all came from one sample that was sequenced in a study of shared clonotypes between healthy human individuals. TCRdb keeps only in-frame clones here, not all; method: immunoSEQ multiplex PCR. The profile shows fewer than 550,000 clones, 60% to 80% of them singletons. Sequencing was done on a sample of PBMCs. These receptors were obtained from a woman aged 40 to 50 in good health. Some clones in this sample may be carry-over from other donors' samples.

Comments on this clone: Within the sample, other DNA sequences also encode this same CDR3. The chain combines TRBV15 with TRBJ2-3; D is ambiguous. The CDR3 is 13 residues long. Trimming shortened V by 0 bases and J by 3 bases, and 4 bases separated the two germline ends. Germline loops: CDR1 LNHNV, CDR2 YYDKDF (reference sequence). CDR3 in amino acids: CATSRDRTDTQYF. CDR3 sequence (DNA): TGTGCCACCAGCAGAGATCGGACAGATACGCAGTATTTT.

The rearrangement uses TRBV18 and TRBJ1-1; D is perhaps TRBD1 (5 bases). The germline V gene encodes CDR1 KGHSH and CDR2 LQKENI. This CDR3 is built from 13 residues. V was pared by 5 bases and J by 4 bases, with 11 bases between. CDR3 DNA: TGTGCCAGCTCAGAAGTTAGGGGCACTGAAGCTTTCTTT. This encodes CASSEVRGTEAFF. The full variable domain, in which reference TRBV18 and TRBJ1-1 provide the parts outside the CDR3, is NAGVMQNPRHLVRRRGQEARLRCSPMKGHSHVYWYRQLPEEGLKFMVYLQKENIIDESGMPKERFSAEFPKEGPSILRIQQVVRGDSAAYFCASSEVRGTEAFFGQGTRLTVV.

V usage is TRBV11-3 and J usage is TRBJ2-2; 7 positions agree with TRBD2. The CDR3 runs 16 residues. Germline V gives CDR1 SGHNT, CDR2 YENEEA. V lost 5 bases and J lost 4; bases outside the gene matches: 10. Here the CDR3 reads CASSPERRGSTGELFF. The CDR3 DNA reads as TGTGCCAGCAGCCCCGAACGGCGGGGGAGCACCGGGGAGCTGTTTTTT.

The rearrangement joins TRBV28 to TRBJ2-5, with D hard to call. V gave up 7 bases and J gave up 1 base, with 10 bases separating them. There are 13 residues in the CDR3. Germline V lookup: CDR1 MDHEN, CDR2 SYDVKM. For the CDR3, the DNA is TGTGCCAGCACCCTTCTTGCCCAAGAGACCCAGTACTTC. Its protein product is CASTLLAQETQYF.

The rearrangement joins TRBV7-9 to TRBJ2-1, with 8 bases lining up with TRBD2. Germline lookup yields CDR1 SEHNR and CDR2 FQNEAQ (reference sequence). CDR3 size: 16 residues. V gave up 2 bases and J gave up 7 bases; unmatched junction bases: 10. CDR3: CASSLRREAPGNEQFF. CDR3 DNA: TGTGCCAGCAGCTTAAGGCGGGAGGCCCCTGGGAATGAGCAGTTCTTC.

V is TRBV6-4 and J is TRBJ2-2, with 7 bases identical to TRBD2. Germline CDR1 reads MRHNA; CDR2 reads SNTAGT. J gave up 5 bases and V 5 bases, and 8 bases lay outside the gene matches. This CDR3 is 15 amino acids long. The CDR3 coding sequence is TGTGCCAGCAGTCCGGGGCTAGCGGCGACCGGGGAGCTGTTTTTT. Translation gives CASSPGLAATGELFF.

Note on this clone: The same CDR3 can be traced to other DNA sequences in this sample. V is TRBV15 and J is TRBJ2-7; D may be TRBD2 (5 bases). Germline V gene lookup returns CDR1 LNHNV and CDR2 YYDKDF (reference sequence). This CDR3 region has 16 residues. The V and J ends lost 0 bases and 3 bases respectively, with 15 bases between them. The CDR3 reads CATSRDQEGLIYEQYF. DNA for the CDR3: TGTGCCACCAGCAGAGATCAGGAAGGACTTATCTACGAGCAGTACTTC.

The gene calls are TRBV5-6 and TRBJ2-5, with 8 bases fitting TRBD2. Trimming cost V 2 bases and J 5 bases; bases outside gene matches: 14. The CDR3 spans 17 residues. In germline, CDR1 is SGHDT, CDR2 YYEEEE. CDR3 sequence (DNA): TGTGCCAGCAGCTTCATACTTGGACGGGAGGGATGGGAGACCCAGTACTTC. Its translation: CASSFILGREGWETQYF.

A word on this clone: A much larger clonotype is one base distant, so this may be a read error. The CDR3 loop reads CASSLGQGFTDTQYF. CDR3 nucleotides: TGTGCCAGCAGCCTGGGACAGGGGTTTACAGATACGCAGTATTTT. The genes are TRBV7-7 and TRBJ2-3; 10 nucleotides match TRBD1. The germline V gene encodes CDR1 SSHAT and CDR2 FNYEAQ (reference sequence). Unmatched junction bases numbered 5, after V lost 5 bases and J lost 3 bases. The CDR3 runs 15 residues.

This clone was recorded a few times. This chain links TRBV6-1 with TRBJ1-5; 8 bases match TRBD1. CDR3 length equals 13 residues. CDR1 and CDR2 from the germline V gene are MNHNS and SASEGT. With 3 bases clipped from V and 6 bases from J, the junction kept 1 base outside the gene matches. Written as DNA, the CDR3 is TGTGCCAGCAGTGAGGACAGGGCTCAGCCCCAGCATTTT. Its protein is CASSEDRAQPQHF.

The rearrangement links TRBV27 to TRBJ2-3, with 7 bases lining up with TRBD2. Germline loops: CDR1 MNHEY, CDR2 SMNVEV (reference sequence). J gave up 4 bases and V 2 bases, and 6 bases lay outside the gene matches. The CDR3 runs 15 residues. The CDR3 region is CASSLGAGVPDTQYF. The CDR3 coding sequence is TGTGCCAGCAGTTTAGGGGCGGGAGTCCCAGATACGCAGTATTTT.

V is TRBV7-2 and J is TRBJ2-2; D unresolved. From germline, CDR1 is SGHTA and CDR2 FQGNSA. The CDR3 is 11 amino acids. V was cut by 5 bases and J by 5 bases, with 3 bases left in between. CDR3 protein: CASSATGELFF. As DNA, the CDR3 is TGTGCCAGCAGCGCGACCGGGGAGCTGTTTTTT.